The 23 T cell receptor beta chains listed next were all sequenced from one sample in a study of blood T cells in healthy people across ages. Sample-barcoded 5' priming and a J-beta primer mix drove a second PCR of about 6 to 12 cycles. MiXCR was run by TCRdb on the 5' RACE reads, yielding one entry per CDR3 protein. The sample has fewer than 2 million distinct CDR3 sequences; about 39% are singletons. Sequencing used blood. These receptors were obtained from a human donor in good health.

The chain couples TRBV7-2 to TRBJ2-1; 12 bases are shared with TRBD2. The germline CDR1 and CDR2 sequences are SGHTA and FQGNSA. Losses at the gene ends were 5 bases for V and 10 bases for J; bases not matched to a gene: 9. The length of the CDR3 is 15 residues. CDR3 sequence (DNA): TGTGCCAGCAGCAAAGCTAGCGGGGGGGCCCAAGAGCAGTTCTTC. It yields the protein CASSKASGGAQEQFF.

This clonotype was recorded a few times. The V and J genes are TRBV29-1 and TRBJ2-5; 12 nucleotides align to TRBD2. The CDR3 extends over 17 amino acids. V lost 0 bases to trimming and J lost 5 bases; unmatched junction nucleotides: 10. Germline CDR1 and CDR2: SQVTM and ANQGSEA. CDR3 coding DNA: TGCAGCGTTGAAGACCCGACTACTAGCGGGGGGACGGAGACCCAGTACTTC. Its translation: CSVEDPTTSGGTETQYF.

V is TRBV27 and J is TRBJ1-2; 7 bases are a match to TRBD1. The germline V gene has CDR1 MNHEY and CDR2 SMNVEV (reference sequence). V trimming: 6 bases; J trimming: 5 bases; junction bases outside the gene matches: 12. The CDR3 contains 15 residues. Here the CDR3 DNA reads TGTGCCAGCAGAGAAGGGACAGACCAAAATTATGGCTACACCTTC. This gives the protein CASREGTDQNYGYTF.

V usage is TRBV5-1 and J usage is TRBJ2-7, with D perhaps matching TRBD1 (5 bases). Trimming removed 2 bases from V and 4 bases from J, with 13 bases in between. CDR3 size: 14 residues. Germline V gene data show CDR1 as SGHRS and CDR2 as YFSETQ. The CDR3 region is CASSFAARAYEQYF. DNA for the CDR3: TGCGCCAGCAGCTTTGCGGCCAGGGCGTACGAGCAGTACTTC.

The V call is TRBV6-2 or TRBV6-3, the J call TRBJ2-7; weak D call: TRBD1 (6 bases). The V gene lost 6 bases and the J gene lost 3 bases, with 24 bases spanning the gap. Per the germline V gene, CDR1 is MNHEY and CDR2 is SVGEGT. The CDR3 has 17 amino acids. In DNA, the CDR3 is TGTGCCAGCAGGGGTCCGGGCGCTGAGGGGGTAAACTACGAGCAGTACTTC. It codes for CASRGPGAEGVNYEQYF.

The CDR3 reads CASGPRLSLSSYNEQFF. CDR3 nucleotide sequence: TGTGCTAGTGGTCCACGGCTCAGCCTGAGCTCCTACAATGAGCAGTTCTTC. The chain employs TRBV12-5 and TRBJ2-1; D not certain. Germline-derived CDR1 and CDR2 are LGHNT and FRNRAP. The length of the CDR3 is 17 residues. V lost 5 bases and J lost 0, with 17 bases in between.

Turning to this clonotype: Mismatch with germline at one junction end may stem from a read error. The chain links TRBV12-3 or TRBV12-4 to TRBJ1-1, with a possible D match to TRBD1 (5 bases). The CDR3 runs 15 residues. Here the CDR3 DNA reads TGCGCCAGCAGTTGGGGGGATTTGGTAAACACTGAAGCTTTCTTT. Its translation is CASSWGDLVNTEAFF.

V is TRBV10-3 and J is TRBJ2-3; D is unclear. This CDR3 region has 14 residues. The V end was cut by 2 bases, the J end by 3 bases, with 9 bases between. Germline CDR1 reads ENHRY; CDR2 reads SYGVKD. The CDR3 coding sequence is TGTGCCATCAGTGAGCCTGGAAGGACAGATACGCAGTATTTT. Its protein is CAISEPGRTDTQYF.

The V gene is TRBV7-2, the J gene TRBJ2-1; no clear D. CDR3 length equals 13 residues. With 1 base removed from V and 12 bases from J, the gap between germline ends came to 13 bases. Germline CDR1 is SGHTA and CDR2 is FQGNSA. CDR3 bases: TGTGCCAGCAGCTTAGAGTCGAGAGGCGGGCAGTTCTTC. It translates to CASSLESRGGQFF. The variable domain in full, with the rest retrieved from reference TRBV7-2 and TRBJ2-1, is GAGVSQSPSNKVTEKGKDVELRCDPISGHTALYWYRQSLGQGLEFLIYFQGNSAPDKSGLPSDRFSAERTGGSVSTLTIQRTQQEDSAVYLCASSLESRGGQFFGPGTRLTVL.

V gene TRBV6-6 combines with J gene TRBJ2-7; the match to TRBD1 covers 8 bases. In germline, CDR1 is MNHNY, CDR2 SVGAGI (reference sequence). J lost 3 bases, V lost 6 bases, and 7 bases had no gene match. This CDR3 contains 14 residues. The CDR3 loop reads CASSRQGKFYEQYF. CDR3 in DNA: TGTGCCAGCAGCCGACAGGGGAAATTCTACGAGCAGTACTTC.

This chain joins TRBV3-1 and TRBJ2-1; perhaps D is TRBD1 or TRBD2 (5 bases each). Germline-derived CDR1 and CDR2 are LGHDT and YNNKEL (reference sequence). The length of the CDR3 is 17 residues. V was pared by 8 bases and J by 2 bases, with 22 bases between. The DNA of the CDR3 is TGTGCCAGCGAGGATCGGGGCCCATCGGACACCTACAATGAGCAGTTCTTC. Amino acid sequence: CASEDRGPSDTYNEQFF.

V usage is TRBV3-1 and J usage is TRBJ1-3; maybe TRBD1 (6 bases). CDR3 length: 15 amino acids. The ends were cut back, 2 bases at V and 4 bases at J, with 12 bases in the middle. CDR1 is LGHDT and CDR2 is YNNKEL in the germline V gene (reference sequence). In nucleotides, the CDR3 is TGTGCCAGCAGCCAAACAGGGTCGAGAGGAAACACCATATATTTT. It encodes CASSQTGSRGNTIYF.

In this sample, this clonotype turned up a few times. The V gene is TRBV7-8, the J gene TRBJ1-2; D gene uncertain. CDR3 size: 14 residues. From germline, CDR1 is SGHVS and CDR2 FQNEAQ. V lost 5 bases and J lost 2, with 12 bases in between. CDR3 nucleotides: TGTGCCAGCAGCCGAGACGGACCCAACTATGGCTACACCTTC. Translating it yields CASSRDGPNYGYTF.

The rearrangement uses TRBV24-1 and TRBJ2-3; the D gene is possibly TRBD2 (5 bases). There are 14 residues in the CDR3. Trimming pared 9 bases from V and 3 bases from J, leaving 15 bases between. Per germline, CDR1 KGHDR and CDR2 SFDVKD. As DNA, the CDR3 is TGTGCCACCGGTAGGTGGGGAGAAACAGATACGCAGTATTTT. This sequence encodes CATGRWGETDTQYF.

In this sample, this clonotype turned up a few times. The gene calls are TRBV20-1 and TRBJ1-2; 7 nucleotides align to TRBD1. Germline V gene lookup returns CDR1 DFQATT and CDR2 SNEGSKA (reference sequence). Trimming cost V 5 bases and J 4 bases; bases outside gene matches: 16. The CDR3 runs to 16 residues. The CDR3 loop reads CSAEPDTGAAGYGYTF. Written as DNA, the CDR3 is TGCAGTGCTGAACCGGATACAGGGGCGGCGGGCTATGGCTACACCTTC.

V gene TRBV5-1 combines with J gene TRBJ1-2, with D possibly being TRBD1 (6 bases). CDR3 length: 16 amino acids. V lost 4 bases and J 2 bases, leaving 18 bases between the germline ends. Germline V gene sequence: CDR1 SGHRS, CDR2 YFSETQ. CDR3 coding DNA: TGCGCCAGCAGCCCCGGGGGGGGCAGCTTAAACTATGGCTACACCTTC. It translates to CASSPGGGSLNYGYTF.

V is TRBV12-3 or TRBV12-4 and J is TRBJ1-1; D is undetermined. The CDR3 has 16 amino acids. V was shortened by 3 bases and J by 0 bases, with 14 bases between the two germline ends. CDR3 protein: CASSFSGRIMNTEAFF. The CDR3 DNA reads TGTGCCAGCAGTTTCTCGGGGAGGATCATGAACACTGAAGCTTTCTTT.

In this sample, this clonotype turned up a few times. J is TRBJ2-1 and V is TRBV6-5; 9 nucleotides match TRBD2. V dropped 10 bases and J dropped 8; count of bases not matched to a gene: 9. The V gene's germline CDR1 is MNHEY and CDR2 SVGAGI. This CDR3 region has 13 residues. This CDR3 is CATRRGGADEQFF. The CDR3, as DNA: TGTGCCACCAGGCGCGGGGGGGCCGATGAGCAGTTCTTC.

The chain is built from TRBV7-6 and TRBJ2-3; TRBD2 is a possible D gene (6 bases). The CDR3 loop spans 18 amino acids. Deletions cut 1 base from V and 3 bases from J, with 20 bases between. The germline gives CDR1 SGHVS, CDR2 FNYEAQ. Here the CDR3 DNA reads TGTGCCAGCAGCTTAGGGCTCAGGGTTTGGGAGGTAACAGATACGCAGTATTTT. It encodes CASSLGLRVWEVTDTQYF.

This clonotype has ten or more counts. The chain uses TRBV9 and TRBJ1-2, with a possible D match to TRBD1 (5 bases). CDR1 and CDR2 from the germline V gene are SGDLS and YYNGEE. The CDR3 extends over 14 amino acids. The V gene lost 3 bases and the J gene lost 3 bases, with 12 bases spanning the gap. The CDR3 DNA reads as TGTGCCAGCAGCGCCATGGGACGTGACTATGGCTACACCTTC. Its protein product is CASSAMGRDYGYTF.

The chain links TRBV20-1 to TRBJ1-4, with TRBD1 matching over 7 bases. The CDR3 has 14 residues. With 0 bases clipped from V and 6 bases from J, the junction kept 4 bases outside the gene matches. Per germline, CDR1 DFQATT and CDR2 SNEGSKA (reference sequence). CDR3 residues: CSARDRQGYEKLFF. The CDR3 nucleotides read TGCAGTGCTAGAGATAGACAGGGATATGAAAAACTGTTTTTT.

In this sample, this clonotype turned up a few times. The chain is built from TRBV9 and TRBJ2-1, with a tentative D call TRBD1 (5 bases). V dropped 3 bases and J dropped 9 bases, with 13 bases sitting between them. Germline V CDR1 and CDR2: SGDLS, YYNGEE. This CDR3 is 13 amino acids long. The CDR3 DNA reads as TGTGCCAGCAGCGCGACGTATAGGGGTGAGCAGTTCTTC. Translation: CASSATYRGEQFF.

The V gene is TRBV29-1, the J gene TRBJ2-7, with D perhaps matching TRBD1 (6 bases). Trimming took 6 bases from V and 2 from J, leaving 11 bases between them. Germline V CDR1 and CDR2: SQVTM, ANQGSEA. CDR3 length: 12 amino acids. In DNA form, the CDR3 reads TGCAGCGTAGGGACACCCCCCTACGAGCAGTACTTC. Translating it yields CSVGTPPYEQYF.